This TCR beta chain was recovered during a study of T cells in Graves' hyperthyroidism and ophthalmopathy. Whole-study results and caveats: The blood repertoire included most of the expanded thyroid clonotypes above 0.001. The model made its ophthalmopathy prediction, and onset followed a median 6.5 months later.

CDR3 length: 13 amino acids. Trimming shortened V by 6 bases and J by 2 bases, and 11 bases separated the two germline ends. Germline V CDR1 and CDR2: SGHTA, FQGNSA. Initially, at the first diagnosis of hyperthyroidism and before any ophthalmopathy symptoms, blood was sampled. This clonotype was seen many times. What it binds is not known. TCR beta CDR3 regions were amplified from RNA transcripts. When the TCR CDR3 underwent first-round RT-PCR, the HTBI primer set was used. TCRdb ran MiXCR on the multiplex PCR reads and lists one entry per CDR3 protein. The sample consists of approximately 360,000 distinct CDR3 sequences, about 15% of them appearing once.

This chain connects TRBV7-2 to TRBJ2-7, with TRBD1 as a possible D gene (5 bases). The sequence was collected from a woman between 18 and 29 years old with Graves' hyperthyroidism that later progressed to Graves' ophthalmopathy. Sequenced sample: blood. The DNA of the CDR3 is TGTGCCAGCAGACTTGACAGCACCTACGAGCAGTACTTC. Amino acid sequence: CASRLDSTYEQYF.